One sample yielded the 28 T cell receptor beta chains listed below, sequenced in a study of blood T cells in healthy people across ages. Sample-barcoded 5' priming and a J-beta primer mix drove a second PCR of 7 to 11 cycles. A single record per CDR3 protein comes from TCRdb applying MiXCR to the 5' RACE reads. This table holds some 670,000 distinct CDR3 sequences, approximately 52% found once. The sequenced sample was blood. The receptors originated from a woman of 80 years or more in good health.

The chain is built from TRBV5-6 and TRBJ2-3, with D unresolved. CDR1 and CDR2 (germline): SGHDT, YYEEEE. The CDR3 runs 12 residues. The V gene lost 1 base and the J gene lost 6 bases, with 6 bases spanning the gap. The CDR3 loop is CASSLQPDTQYF. The CDR3 nucleotides read TGTGCCAGCAGCTTGCAACCGGATACGCAGTATTTT. Supplemented by reference TRBV5-6 and TRBJ2-3, the full variable domain reads DAGVTQSPTHLIKTRGQQVTLRCSPKSGHDTVSWYQQALGQGPQFIFQYYEEEERQRGNFPDRFSGHQFPNYSSELNVNALLLGDSALYLCASSLQPDTQYFGPGTRLTVL.

This clonotype was seen many times. This chain links TRBV6-5 with TRBJ1-2; a weak D match, TRBD1 (6 bases). Germline V CDR1 and CDR2: MNHEY, SVGAGI. There are 13 residues in the CDR3. V gave up 5 bases and J gave up 7 bases, with 14 bases separating them. In nucleotides, the CDR3 is TGTGCCAGCAGTCTACAGGGTTCAAGTGGCTACACCTTC. Its translation is CASSLQGSSGYTF.

This clonotype was found many times. The V call is TRBV7-3, the J call TRBJ2-3, with TRBD1 identical over 7 bases. The V gene end was trimmed by 4 bases and the J gene end by 0 bases; junction bases not matched to a gene: 1. This CDR3 has 14 amino acids. CDR1 is SGHTA and CDR2 is FQGTGA in the germline V gene. Here the CDR3 reads CASSSGQSTDTQYF. As DNA, the CDR3 is TGTGCCAGCAGCTCGGGACAGAGCACAGATACGCAGTATTTT.

Comment on this clonotype: Just one base apart from a much larger clone, this may be a read error. The chain is built from TRBV5-1 and TRBJ2-5; 8 bases map to TRBD2. In germline, CDR1 is SGHRS, CDR2 YFSETQ. This CDR3 is 14 amino acids long. V dropped 7 bases and J dropped 4; count of bases not matched to a gene: 9. The CDR3 here is CASARGGNRETQYF. CDR3 coding DNA: TGCGCCAGCGCCCGGGGGGGAAATCGAGAGACCCAGTACTTC.

This clonotype appeared many times. V and J are TRBV12-3 or TRBV12-4 and TRBJ2-7; a weak D match, TRBD1 (7 bases). The CDR3 has 17 residues. Trimming took 9 bases from V and 4 from J, leaving 28 bases between them. CDR3: CARRTGHSGPRGYEQYF. DNA for the CDR3: TGTGCCAGAAGGACAGGCCACAGCGGGCCAAGAGGGTACGAGCAGTACTTC.

The chain employs TRBV2 and TRBJ1-4, with D unclear. CDR3 length equals 15 residues. The germline V gene encodes CDR1 SNHLY and CDR2 FYNNEI. The V and J ends lost 0 bases and 0 bases respectively, with 5 bases between them. CDR3 region: CASSEAPATNEKLFF. In nucleotides, the CDR3 is TGTGCCAGCAGTGAAGCGCCTGCAACTAATGAAAAACTGTTTTTT.

The rearrangement links TRBV20-1 to TRBJ2-5; D gene ambiguous. This CDR3 spans 13 amino acids. Germline CDR1 DFQATT, CDR2 SNEGSKA (reference sequence). V was trimmed by 2 bases and J by 2 bases, leaving 9 bases between them. The CDR3 sequence: CSARQAVQETQYF. CDR3 DNA sequence: TGCAGTGCTAGACAGGCCGTTCAAGAGACCCAGTACTTC.

The rearrangement uses TRBV6-5 and TRBJ1-1; D uncertain. Looked up from germline, CDR1 is MNHEY and CDR2 is SVGAGI. The CDR3 consists of 13 residues. Trimming removed 3 bases from V and 1 base from J, with 6 bases in between. CDR3 amino acids: CASSYNRNTEAFF. The CDR3 nucleotides are TGTGCCAGCAGTTATAACCGGAACACTGAAGCTTTCTTT.

This chain joins TRBV3-1 and TRBJ2-5; weak D call: TRBD2 (5 bases). The V end was cut by 4 bases, the J end by 4 bases, with 16 bases between. The CDR3 loop spans 15 amino acids. Germline assignment: CDR1 LGHDT and CDR2 YNNKEL (reference sequence). DNA of the CDR3: TGTGCCAGCAGCCTCCCGAGCTCAGAGGGAGAGACCCAGTACTTC. This gives the protein CASSLPSSEGETQYF.

Ten or more counts support this clonotype. This chain links TRBV25-1 with TRBJ2-1, with TRBD2 matching 8 bases. Trimming removed 3 bases from V and 3 bases from J; junction bases left unmatched: 7. The germline V gene has CDR1 MGHDK and CDR2 SYGVNS. This CDR3 has 16 residues. CDR3 in DNA: TGTGCCAGCAGTGAGCACGCCGGGACTAGCTACAATGAGCAGTTCTTC. Protein sequence: CASSEHAGTSYNEQFF.

As for this clonotype: A read error may explain this, as a much larger clone is one base away. This chain links TRBV3-1 with TRBJ2-6, with D possibly TRBD1 on 5 matching bases. The CDR3 is 15 amino acids. Germline lookup yields CDR1 LGHDT and CDR2 YNNKEL (reference sequence). CDR3 loop: CASSRYGEGANALTF. DNA for the CDR3: TGTGCCAGCAGCCGCTATGGGGAAGGGGCCAACGCCCTGACTTTC.

CDR3: CASSPRSGGANEQFF. CDR3 sequence (DNA): TGCGCCAGCAGCCCTCGGTCGGGGGGGGCCAATGAGCAGTTCTTC. The chain joins TRBV4-3 to TRBJ2-1; 8 positions match TRBD2. V was clipped by 4 bases and J by 6 bases; unmatched bases: 8. The CDR3 is made up of 15 amino acids. Germline CDR1 LGHNA, CDR2 YSLEER.

The chain joins TRBV29-1 to TRBJ2-5; the D gene is possibly TRBD2 (7 bases). The germline V gene has CDR1 SQVTM and CDR2 ANQGSEA. The CDR3 contains 14 residues. V was cut by 1 base and J by 11 bases, with 20 bases left in between. This CDR3 reads CSVEVAGARREQYF. The DNA of the CDR3 is TGCAGCGTTGAAGTGGCGGGGGCCCGTCGGGAGCAGTACTTC.

The chain recombines TRBV20-1 with TRBJ2-3, with TRBD2 matching 8 bases. The CDR3 spans 15 residues. Losses at the gene ends were 3 bases for V and 5 bases for J; bases not matched to a gene: 10. Germline lookup yields CDR1 DFQATT and CDR2 SNEGSKA (reference sequence). For the CDR3, the DNA is TGCAGTGCTAGTGACGGGGGGGAATTCGGAGATACGCAGTATTTT. As protein: CSASDGGEFGDTQYF.

The rearrangement uses TRBV11-3 and TRBJ2-1; possible D gene TRBD2, 6 bases. The CDR3 consists of 16 residues. Germline values: CDR1 SGHNT, CDR2 YENEEA. The V and J ends lost 1 base and 10 bases respectively, with 20 bases between them. The CDR3 region has the DNA TGTGCCAGCAGCTTAGGGACCACCGGGACTGGAATAGAGCAGTTCTTC. Translating gives CASSLGTTGTGIEQFF.

This clonotype was counted a few times. The chain combines TRBV3-1 with TRBJ2-3; a possible D gene is TRBD2 (5 bases). This CDR3 has 14 amino acids. The V end was cut by 1 base, the J end by 7 bases, with 12 bases between. Germline loops: CDR1 LGHDT, CDR2 YNNKEL (reference sequence). CDR3 nucleotides: TGTGCCAGCAGCCAAGGGGGAGTAGCCCATACGCAGTATTTT. Its protein is CASSQGGVAHTQYF.

CDR3 in amino acids: CASSPGGRRWTEAFF. DNA for the CDR3: TGTGCCAGCAGCCCTGGAGGTCGCCGATGGACTGAAGCTTTCTTT. This chain joins TRBV12-3 or TRBV12-4 and TRBJ1-1; D is ambiguous. V was cut by 6 bases and J by 5 bases, with 19 bases left in between. The CDR3 extends over 15 amino acids.

This clonotype was counted once. This chain joins TRBV12-3 or TRBV12-4 and TRBJ2-5; the D gene is possibly TRBD2 (6 bases). The CDR3 runs 14 residues. V was shortened by 7 bases and J by 5 bases, with 17 bases between the two germline ends. CDR3: CASTLSGGTETQYF. CDR3 nucleotide sequence: TGTGCCAGCACCTTGAGTGGGGGGACGGAGACCCAGTACTTC.

Regarding this clonotype: Germline is not matched at one junction end, which may reflect a read error. The V and J genes are TRBV4-2 and TRBJ2-2; weak D call: TRBD2 (5 bases). From germline, CDR1 is LGHNA and CDR2 YNFKEQ. The CDR3 totals 15 residues. The CDR3 DNA reads TGTGCCAACAGCCAAGCGCTAGCTGGCACCGGGGAGCTGTTTTTT. This codes for CANSQALAGTGELFF.

This chain connects TRBV27 to TRBJ1-6; 8 bases are shared with TRBD1. Germline V lookup: CDR1 MNHEY, CDR2 SMNVEV (reference sequence). The trim removed 3 bases at V and 7 bases at J, leaving 2 bases unmatched. The CDR3 is 14 residues long. CDR3 region: CASSFRGRNSPLHF. DNA of the CDR3: TGTGCCAGCAGTTTCAGGGGGCGGAATTCACCCCTCCACTTT.

V and J are TRBV18 and TRBJ1-1; no reliable D call. The CDR3 has 12 amino acids. In germline, CDR1 is KGHSH, CDR2 LQKENI. Trimming took off 6 bases at V and 3 bases at J, with 8 bases between the two ends. In DNA form, the CDR3 reads TGTGCCAGCTCCCTCACCTACACTGAAGCTTTCTTT. It encodes CASSLTYTEAFF.

Concerning this clonotype itself: A much larger clonotype is one base distant, so this may be a read error. The chain links TRBV2 to TRBJ2-4, with no clear D. The V gene lost 8 bases and the J gene lost 3 bases, with 5 bases spanning the gap. The CDR3 length is 11 residues. The germline V gene encodes CDR1 SNHLY and CDR2 FYNNEI. The CDR3 bases are TGTGCCAGCGATCTCAAAAACATTCAGTACTTC. It is translated as CASDLKNIQYF.

About this clonotype itself: A read error is possible here, since a much larger clone lies one base away. The chain uses TRBV3-1 and TRBJ1-5; a weak D match, TRBD1 (5 bases). The germline V gene has CDR1 LGHDT and CDR2 YNNKEL (reference sequence). The CDR3 has 13 amino acids. The CDR3 DNA is TGTGCCAGCAGCCAAGTGGGGGATCAGCCCCTGCATTTT. Translation gives CASSQVGDQPLHF.

As concerns this clonotype: This may arise from a read error, as a much more abundant clone is one base away. The chain couples TRBV12-3 or TRBV12-4 to TRBJ2-1; the D call may be TRBD1 or TRBD2 (6 bases each). The CDR3 contains 15 residues. V shed 5 bases and J shed 12 bases, with 23 bases lying between them. CDR3 amino acids: CASSPGGALGGRQFF. CDR3 bases: TGTGCCAGCAGTCCGGGCGGGGCCCTAGGGGGGAGGCAGTTCTTC.

J is TRBJ2-5 and V is TRBV4-2; D uncertain. The V end lost 3 bases, the J end lost 1 base, and 12 bases lay between the germline ends. This CDR3 region has 15 residues. Germline lookup yields CDR1 LGHNA and CDR2 YNFKEQ. CDR3 protein: CASSQGSLIQETQYF. For the CDR3, the DNA is TGTGCCAGCAGCCAGGGCAGCCTTATCCAAGAGACCCAGTACTTC.

The rearrangement links TRBV10-3 to TRBJ1-5; D unresolved. CDR3 length: 13 amino acids. CDR1 and CDR2 from the germline V gene are ENHRY and SYGVKD. V lost 2 bases and J lost 3, with 5 bases in between. The CDR3 DNA follows: TGTGCCATCAGTGAGCAGCCCAATCAGCCCCAGCATTTT. Protein product: CAISEQPNQPQHF.

V usage is TRBV14 and J usage is TRBJ1-1; 9 bases map to TRBD1. This CDR3 spans 14 amino acids. V lost 3 bases to trimming and J lost 11 bases; unmatched junction nucleotides: 10. Germline CDR1 SGHDN, CDR2 FVKESK. The CDR3 loop is CASSQIEIGTGAFF. CDR3 nucleotide sequence: TGTGCCAGCAGCCAGATAGAAATCGGGACAGGGGCTTTCTTT. Looking up the rest from reference TRBV14 and TRBJ1-1 gives the full variable domain: EAGVTQFPSHSVIEKGQTVTLRCDPISGHDNLYWYRRVMGKEIKFLLHFVKESKQDESGMPNNRFLAERTGGTYSTLKVQPAELEDSGVYFCASSQIEIGTGAFFGQGTRLTVV.

The DNA for the CDR3 is TGTGCCAGCAGTGAAGTGGGCGACAGGGCAGGTTACGAGCAGTTCTTC. Its protein is CASSEVGDRAGYEQFF. The chain recombines TRBV2 with TRBJ2-1; 7 bases are a match to TRBD1. Germline CDR1 is SNHLY and CDR2 is FYNNEI. The CDR3 consists of 16 residues. V shed 1 base, J shed 10 bases, and the junction held 13 bases outside the gene matches.